This T cell receptor (beta chain) was documented in a study of blood T cell repertoires in COVID-19. For the study at large: The samples span acute and convalescent COVID-19 from the United States, Italy and Spain. The analysed material was cDNA or gDNA that came from T cells, B-cell-depleted T cells, or PBMCs.

The germline gives CDR1 MNHEY, CDR2 SMNVEV (reference sequence). The CDR3 loop spans 15 amino acids. The V and J ends lost 5 bases and 2 bases, in that order; junction bases with no gene match: 7. TCRdb keeps only in-frame clones here, not all; method: immunoSEQ multiplex PCR. This table has 150,000 to 200,000 clones, over 75% appearing once. The V gene is TRBV27, the J gene TRBJ1-2; 8 positions agree with TRBD1. This TCR derives from a woman in her late teens or twenties who had recovered from COVID-19. The sequenced sample was PBMCs or T cells enriched from blood (not recorded which). This CDR3 reads CASSPKTGANYGYTF. CDR3 sequence (DNA): TGTGCCAGCAGTCCTAAGACAGGGGCCAACTATGGCTACACCTTC.